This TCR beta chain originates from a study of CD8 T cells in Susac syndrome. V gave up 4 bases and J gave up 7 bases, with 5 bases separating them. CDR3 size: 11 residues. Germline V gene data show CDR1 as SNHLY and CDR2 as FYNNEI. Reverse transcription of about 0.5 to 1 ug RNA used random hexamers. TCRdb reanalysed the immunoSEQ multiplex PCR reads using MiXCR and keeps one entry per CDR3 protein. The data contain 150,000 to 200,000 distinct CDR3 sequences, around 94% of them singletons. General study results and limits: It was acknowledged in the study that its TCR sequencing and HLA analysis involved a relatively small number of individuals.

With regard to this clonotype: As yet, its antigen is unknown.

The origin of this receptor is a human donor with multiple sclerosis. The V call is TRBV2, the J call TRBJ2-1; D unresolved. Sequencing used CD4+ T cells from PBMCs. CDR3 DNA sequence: TGTGCCAGCAGTGGGCAGAATGAGCAGTTCTTC. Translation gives CASSGQNEQFF.